This TCR beta chain was sequenced for a study of post-analysis software for immune sequencing data. About the research overall: In terms of disease course, relapsing-remitting, secondary progressive and progressive-relapsing multiple sclerosis were included. Points from the study as a whole: Normalized Chao1 diversity was significantly lower in multiple sclerosis patients than in controls.

Unique molecular identifiers were present in the TCR beta cDNA libraries. Researchers reported about 500,000 cDNA molecules coming from roughly 0.93 to 9.6 million T cells. A single record per CDR3 protein comes from TCRdb applying MiXCR to the PCR reads. Among roughly 870,000 distinct CDR3 sequences listed, roughly 58% were seen once. The table lists this clonotype with a few counts. What it binds is not known. The TCR was taken from a girl between 5 and 17 years old with multiple sclerosis. The sequencing input was blood.

The CDR3 reads CASSSGQRPYEQYF. The CDR3 DNA reads as TGCGCCAGCAGCTCCGGACAGAGACCCTACGAGCAGTACTTC. The chain joins TRBV5-1 to TRBJ2-7; TRBD1 might be the D (6 bases). The CDR3 runs to 14 residues. Per germline, CDR1 SGHRS and CDR2 YFSETQ. V lost 3 bases to trimming and J lost 2 bases, with 12 bases between them.